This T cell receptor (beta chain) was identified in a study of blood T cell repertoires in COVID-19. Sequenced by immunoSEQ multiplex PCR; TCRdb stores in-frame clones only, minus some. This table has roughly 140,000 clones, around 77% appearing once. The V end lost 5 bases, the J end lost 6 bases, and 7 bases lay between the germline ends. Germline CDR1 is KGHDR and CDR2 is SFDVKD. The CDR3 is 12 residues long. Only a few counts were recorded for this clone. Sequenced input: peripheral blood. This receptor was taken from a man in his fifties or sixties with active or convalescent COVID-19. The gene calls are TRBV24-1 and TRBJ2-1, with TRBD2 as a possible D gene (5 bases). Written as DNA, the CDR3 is TGTGCCACCAGTGGACTACTCAATGAGCAGTTCTTC. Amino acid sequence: CATSGLLNEQFF.